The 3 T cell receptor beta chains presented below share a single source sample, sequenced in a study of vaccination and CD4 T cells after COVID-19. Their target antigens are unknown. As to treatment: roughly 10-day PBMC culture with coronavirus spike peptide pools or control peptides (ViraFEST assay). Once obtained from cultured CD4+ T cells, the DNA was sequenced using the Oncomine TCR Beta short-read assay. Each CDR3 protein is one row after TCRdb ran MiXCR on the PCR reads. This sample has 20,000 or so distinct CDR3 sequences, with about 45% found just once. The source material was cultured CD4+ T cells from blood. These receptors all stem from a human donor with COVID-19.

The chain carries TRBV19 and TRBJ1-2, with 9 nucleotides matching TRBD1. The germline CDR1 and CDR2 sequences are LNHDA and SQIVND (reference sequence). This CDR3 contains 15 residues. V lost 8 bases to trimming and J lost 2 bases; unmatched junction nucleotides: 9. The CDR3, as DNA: TGTGCCAGTGGTAAGGAGACAGGGGGGAACTATGGCTACACCTTC. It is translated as CASGKETGGNYGYTF.

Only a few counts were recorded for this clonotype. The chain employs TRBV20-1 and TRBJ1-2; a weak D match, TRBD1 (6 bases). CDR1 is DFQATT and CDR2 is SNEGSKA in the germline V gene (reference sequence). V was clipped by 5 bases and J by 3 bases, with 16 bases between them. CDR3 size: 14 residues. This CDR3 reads CSARGQLRDYGYTF. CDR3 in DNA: TGCAGTGCTCGGGGACAATTGAGAGACTATGGCTACACCTTC.

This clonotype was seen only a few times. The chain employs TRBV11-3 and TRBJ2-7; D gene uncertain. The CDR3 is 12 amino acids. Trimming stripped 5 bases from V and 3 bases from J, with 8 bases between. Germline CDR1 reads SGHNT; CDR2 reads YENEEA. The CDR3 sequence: CASSRDGYEQYF. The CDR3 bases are TGTGCCAGCAGCCGAGATGGCTACGAGCAGTACTTC.